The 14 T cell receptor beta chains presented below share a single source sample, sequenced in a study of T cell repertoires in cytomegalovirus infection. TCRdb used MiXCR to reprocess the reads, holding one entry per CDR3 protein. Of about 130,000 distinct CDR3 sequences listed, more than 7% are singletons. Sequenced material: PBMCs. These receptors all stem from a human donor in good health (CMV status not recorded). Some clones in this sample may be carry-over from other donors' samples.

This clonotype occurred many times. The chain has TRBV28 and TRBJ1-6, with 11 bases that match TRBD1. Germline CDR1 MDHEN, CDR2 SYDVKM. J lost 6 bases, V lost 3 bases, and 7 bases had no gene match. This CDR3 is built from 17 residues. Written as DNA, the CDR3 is TGTGCCAGCAGTTTCCACTCAGGACAGGGGGCTAATTCACCCCTCCACTTT. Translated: CASSFHSGQGANSPLHF.

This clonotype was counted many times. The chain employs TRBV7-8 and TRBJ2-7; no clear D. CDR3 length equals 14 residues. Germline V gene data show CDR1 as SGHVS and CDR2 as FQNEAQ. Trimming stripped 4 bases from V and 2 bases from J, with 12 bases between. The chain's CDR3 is CASSSSGAPYEQYF. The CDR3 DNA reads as TGTGCCAGCAGCTCCTCCGGTGCCCCCTACGAGCAGTACTTC.

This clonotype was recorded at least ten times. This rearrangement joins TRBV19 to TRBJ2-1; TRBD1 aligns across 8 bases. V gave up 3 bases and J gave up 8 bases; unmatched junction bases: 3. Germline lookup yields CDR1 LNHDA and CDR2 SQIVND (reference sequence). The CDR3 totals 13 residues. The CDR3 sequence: CASSMDREDEQFF. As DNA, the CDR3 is TGTGCCAGTAGTATGGACAGGGAAGATGAGCAGTTCTTC.

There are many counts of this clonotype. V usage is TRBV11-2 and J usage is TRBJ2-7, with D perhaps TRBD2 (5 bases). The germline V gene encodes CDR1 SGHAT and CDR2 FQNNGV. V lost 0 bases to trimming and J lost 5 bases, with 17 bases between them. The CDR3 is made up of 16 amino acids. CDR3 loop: CASSLDPGILIHEQYF. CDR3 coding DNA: TGTGCCAGCAGCTTAGATCCGGGGATCTTAATCCACGAGCAGTACTTC.

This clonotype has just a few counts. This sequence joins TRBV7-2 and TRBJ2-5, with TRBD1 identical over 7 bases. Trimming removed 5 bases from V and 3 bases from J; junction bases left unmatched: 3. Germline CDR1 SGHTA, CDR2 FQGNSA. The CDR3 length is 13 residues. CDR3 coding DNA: TGTGCCAGCAGCCGGACAGGAAAAGAGACCCAGTACTTC. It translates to CASSRTGKETQYF.

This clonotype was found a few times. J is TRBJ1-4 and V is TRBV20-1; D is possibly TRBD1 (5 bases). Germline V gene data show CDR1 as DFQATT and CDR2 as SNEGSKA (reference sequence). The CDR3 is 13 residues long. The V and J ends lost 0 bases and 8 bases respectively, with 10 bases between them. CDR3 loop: CSARDFGDEKLFF. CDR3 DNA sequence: TGCAGTGCTAGAGATTTCGGGGACGAAAAACTGTTTTTT.

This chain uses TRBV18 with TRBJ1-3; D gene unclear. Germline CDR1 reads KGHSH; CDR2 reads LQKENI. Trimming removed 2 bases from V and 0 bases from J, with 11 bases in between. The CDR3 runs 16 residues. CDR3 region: CASSPGHPSSGNTIYF. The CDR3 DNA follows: TGTGCCAGCTCACCAGGGCACCCGTCCTCTGGAAACACCATATATTTT.

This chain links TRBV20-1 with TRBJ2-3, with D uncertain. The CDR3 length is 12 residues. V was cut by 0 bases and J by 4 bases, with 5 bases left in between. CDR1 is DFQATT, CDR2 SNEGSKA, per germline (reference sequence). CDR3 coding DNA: TGCAGTGCTAGAGAAGGGTCAGATACGCAGTATTTT. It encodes CSAREGSDTQYF.

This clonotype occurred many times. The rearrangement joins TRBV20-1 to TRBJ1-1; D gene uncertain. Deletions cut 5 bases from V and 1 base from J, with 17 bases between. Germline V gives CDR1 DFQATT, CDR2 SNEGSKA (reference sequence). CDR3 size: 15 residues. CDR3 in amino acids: CSASPGVSKNTEAFF. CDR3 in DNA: TGCAGTGCTTCCCCCGGTGTCAGTAAGAACACTGAAGCTTTCTTT.

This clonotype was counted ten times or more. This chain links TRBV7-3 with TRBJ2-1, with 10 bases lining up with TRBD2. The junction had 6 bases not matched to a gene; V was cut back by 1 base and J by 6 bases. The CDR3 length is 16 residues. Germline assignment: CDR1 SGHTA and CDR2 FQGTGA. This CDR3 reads CASSLNPASGGNEQFF. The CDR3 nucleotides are TGTGCCAGCAGCTTAAACCCAGCTAGCGGGGGCAATGAGCAGTTCTTC.

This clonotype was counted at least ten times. The CDR3 loop reads CASSSLRGSYNEQFF. DNA for the CDR3: TGTGCCAGCAGCAGCCTTAGGGGGTCCTACAATGAGCAGTTCTTC. V and J are TRBV11-2 and TRBJ2-1, with TRBD1 as a possible D gene (6 bases). V lost 5 bases and J 1 base, leaving 12 bases between the germline ends. Germline CDR1 reads SGHAT; CDR2 reads FQNNGV. CDR3 size: 15 residues.

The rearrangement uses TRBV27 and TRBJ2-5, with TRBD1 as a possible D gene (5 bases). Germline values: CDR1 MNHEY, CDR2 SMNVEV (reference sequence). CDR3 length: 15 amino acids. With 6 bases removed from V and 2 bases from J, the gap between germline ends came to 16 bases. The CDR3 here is CASSLTPGWQETQYF. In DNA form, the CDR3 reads TGTGCCAGCAGCCTCACCCCAGGGTGGCAAGAGACCCAGTACTTC.

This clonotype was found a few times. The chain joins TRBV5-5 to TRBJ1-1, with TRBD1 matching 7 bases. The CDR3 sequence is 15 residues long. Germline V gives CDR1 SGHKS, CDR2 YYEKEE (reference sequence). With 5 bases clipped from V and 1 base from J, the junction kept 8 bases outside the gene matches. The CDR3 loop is CASSEQDRTNTEAFF. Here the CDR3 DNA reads TGTGCCAGCAGTGAACAGGACAGGACGAACACTGAAGCTTTCTTT.

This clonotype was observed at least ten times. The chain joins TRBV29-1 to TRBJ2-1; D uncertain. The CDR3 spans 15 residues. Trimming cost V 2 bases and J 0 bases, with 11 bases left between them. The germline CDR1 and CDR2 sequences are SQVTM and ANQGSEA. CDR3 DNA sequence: TGCAGCGTTGAATCCGGGCAGAGCTCCTACAATGAGCAGTTCTTC. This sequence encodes CSVESGQSSYNEQFF.